This TCR beta chain was sequenced in a study of T cell responses to AZD1222 COVID-19 vaccine. A few counts support this clone. Its antigen is currently unknown. This CDR3 has 14 residues. V gave up 5 bases and J gave up 5 bases; unmatched junction bases: 8. The germline gives CDR1 SGHTA, CDR2 FQGNSA. TCRdb keeps only in-frame clones here, not all; method: immunoSEQ multiplex PCR. Among about 92,000 clones listed, approximately 90% were seen once. Findings and limits, study-wide: Researchers report vaccine-associated CD4 TCRs spanning spike, with dominance at 160-218 and 743-854. In a largely white British group with more females than males, clonal diversity was possibly underestimated.

The chain employs TRBV7-2 and TRBJ2-7; TRBD1 matches 8 bases. The source was peripheral blood, collected on day 0 of AZD1222 vaccination. This clonotype was sampled from an adult in good health. The CDR3 DNA is TGTGCCAGCAGCAAGACGACAGGGGCCCACGAGCAGTACTTC. Its protein is CASSKTTGAHEQYF. Complete variable domain (other parts from reference TRBV7-2 and TRBJ2-7): GAGVSQSPSNKVTEKGKDVELRCDPISGHTALYWYRQSLGQGLEFLIYFQGNSAPDKSGLPSDRFSAERTGGSVSTLTIQRTQQEDSAVYLCASSKTTGAHEQYFGPGTRLTVT.